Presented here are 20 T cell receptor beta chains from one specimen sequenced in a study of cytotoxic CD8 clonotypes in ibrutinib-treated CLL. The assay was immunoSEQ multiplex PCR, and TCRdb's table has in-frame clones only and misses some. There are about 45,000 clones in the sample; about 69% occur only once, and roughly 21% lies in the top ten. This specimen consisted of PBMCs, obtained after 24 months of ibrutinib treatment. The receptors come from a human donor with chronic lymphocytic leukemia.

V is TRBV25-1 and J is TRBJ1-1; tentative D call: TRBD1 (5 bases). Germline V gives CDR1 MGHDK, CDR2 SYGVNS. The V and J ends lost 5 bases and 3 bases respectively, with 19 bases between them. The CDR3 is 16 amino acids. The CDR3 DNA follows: TGTGCCAGCAGTCCCTACTCAGGGAGAGGTGACACTGAAGCTTTCTTT. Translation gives CASSPYSGRGDTEAFF.

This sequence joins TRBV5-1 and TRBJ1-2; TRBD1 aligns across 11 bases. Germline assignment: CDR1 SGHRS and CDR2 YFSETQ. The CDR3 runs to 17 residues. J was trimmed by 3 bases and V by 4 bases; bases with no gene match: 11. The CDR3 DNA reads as TGCGCCAGCAGCAAGGAAGGACAGGGGGCTTGGGACTATGGCTACACCTTC. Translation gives CASSKEGQGAWDYGYTF.

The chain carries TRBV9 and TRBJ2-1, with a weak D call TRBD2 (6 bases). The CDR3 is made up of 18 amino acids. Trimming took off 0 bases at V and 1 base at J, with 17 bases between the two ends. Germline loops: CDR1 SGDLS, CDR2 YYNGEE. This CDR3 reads CASSVARSGGESYNEQFF. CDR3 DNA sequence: TGTGCCAGCAGCGTAGCACGGAGTGGCGGGGAGTCCTACAATGAGCAGTTCTTC.

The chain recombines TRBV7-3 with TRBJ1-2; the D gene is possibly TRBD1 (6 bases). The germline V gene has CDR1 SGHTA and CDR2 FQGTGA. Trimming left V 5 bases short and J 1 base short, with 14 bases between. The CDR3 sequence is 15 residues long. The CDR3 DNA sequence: TGTGCCAGCAGCGGCGTTCCAGGGGATAACTATGGCTACACCTTC. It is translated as CASSGVPGDNYGYTF.

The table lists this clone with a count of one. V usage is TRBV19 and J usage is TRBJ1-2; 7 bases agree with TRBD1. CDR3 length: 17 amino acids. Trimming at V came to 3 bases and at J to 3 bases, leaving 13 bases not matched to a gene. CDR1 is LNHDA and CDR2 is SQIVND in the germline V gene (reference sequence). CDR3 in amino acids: CASSIFLRQGWDYGYTF. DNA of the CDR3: TGTGCCAGTAGTATCTTTTTAAGACAGGGATGGGACTATGGCTACACCTTC.

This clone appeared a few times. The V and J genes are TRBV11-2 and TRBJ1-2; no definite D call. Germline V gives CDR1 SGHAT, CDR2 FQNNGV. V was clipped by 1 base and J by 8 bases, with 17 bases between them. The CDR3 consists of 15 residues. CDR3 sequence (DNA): TGTGCCAGCAGCTTAGCCCACAGATCCCTCCAAGGCTACACCTTC. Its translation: CASSLAHRSLQGYTF.

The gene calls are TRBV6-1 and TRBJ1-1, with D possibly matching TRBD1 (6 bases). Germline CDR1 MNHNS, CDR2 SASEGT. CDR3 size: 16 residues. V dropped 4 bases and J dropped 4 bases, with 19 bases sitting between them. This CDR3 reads CASSALRQVRGTEAFF. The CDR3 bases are TGTGCCAGCAGTGCTCTCAGACAGGTTCGGGGCACTGAAGCTTTCTTT.

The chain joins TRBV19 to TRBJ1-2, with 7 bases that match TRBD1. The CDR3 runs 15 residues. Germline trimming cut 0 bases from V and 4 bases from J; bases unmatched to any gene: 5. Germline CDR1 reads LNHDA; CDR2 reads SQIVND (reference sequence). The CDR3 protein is CASSIEGDRIYGYTF. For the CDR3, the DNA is TGTGCCAGTAGTATAGAGGGGGACAGAATCTATGGCTACACCTTC.

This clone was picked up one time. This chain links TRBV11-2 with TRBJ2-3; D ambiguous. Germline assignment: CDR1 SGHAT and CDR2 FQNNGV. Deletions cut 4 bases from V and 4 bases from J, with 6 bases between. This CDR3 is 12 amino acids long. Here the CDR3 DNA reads TGTGCCAGCAGCTATGGGGCAGATACGCAGTATTTT. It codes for CASSYGADTQYF.

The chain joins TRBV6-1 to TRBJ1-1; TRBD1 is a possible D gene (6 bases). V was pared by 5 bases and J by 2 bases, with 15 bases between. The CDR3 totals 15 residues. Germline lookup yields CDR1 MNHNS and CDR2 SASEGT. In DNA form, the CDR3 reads TGTGCCAGCAGTCTTTGGACAGATCTAAACACTGAAGCTTTCTTT. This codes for CASSLWTDLNTEAFF.

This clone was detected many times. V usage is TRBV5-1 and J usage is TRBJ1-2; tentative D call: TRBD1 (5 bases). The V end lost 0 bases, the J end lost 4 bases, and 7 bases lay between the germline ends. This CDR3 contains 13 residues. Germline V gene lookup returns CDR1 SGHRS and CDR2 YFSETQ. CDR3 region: CASSLGDSYGYTF. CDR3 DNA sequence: TGCGCCAGCAGCTTGGGCGACAGCTATGGCTACACCTTC.

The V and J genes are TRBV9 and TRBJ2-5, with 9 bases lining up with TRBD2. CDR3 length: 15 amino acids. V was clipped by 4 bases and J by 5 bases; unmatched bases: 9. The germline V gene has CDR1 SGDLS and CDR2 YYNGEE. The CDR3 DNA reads TGTGCCAGCAGCAAACGCGGGGGGGCCTTGGAGACCCAGTACTTC. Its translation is CASSKRGGALETQYF.

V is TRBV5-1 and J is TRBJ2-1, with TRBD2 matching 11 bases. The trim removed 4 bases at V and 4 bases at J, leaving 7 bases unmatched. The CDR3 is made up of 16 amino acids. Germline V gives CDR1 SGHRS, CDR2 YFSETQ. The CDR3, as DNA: TGCGCCAGCAGCCCGGGACTAGCGGCCTCATACAATGAGCAGTTCTTC. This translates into CASSPGLAASYNEQFF.

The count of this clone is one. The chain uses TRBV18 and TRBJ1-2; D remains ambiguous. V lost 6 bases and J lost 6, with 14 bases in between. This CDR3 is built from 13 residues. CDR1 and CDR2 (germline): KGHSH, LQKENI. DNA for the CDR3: TGTGCCAGCTCTCTGGGTCCCGGGCATGGCTACACCTTC. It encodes CASSLGPGHGYTF.

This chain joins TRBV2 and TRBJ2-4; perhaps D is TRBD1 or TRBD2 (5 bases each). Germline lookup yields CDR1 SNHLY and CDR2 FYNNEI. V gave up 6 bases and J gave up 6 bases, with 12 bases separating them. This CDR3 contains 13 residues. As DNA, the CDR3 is TGTGCCAGCAGGGGGACCGGTTTAAACATTCAGTACTTC. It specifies CASRGTGLNIQYF.

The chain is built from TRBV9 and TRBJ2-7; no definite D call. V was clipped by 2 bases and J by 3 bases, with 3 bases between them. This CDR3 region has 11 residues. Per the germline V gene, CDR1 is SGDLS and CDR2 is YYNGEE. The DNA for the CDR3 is TGTGCCAGCAGCGTGAACTACGAGCAGTACTTC. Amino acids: CASSVNYEQYF. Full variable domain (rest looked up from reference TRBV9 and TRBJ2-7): DSGVTQTPKHLITATGQRVTLRCSPRSGDLSVYWYQQSLDQGLQFLIQYYNGEERAKGNILERFSAQQFPDLHSELNLSSLELGDSALYFCASSVNYEQYFGPGTRLTVT.

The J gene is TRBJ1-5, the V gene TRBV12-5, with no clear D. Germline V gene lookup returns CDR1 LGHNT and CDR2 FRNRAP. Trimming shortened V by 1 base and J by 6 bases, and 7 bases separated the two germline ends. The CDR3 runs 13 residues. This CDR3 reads CASGLGELQPQHF. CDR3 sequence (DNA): TGTGCTAGTGGTTTGGGAGAGCTTCAGCCCCAGCATTTT.

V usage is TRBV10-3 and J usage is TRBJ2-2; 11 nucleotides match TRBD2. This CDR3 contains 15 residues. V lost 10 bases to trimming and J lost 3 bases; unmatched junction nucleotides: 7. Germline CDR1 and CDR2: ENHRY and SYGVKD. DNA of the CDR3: TGTGCCACTATGGGACTAGCGGAGCACACCGGGGAGCTGTTTTTT. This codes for CATMGLAEHTGELFF.

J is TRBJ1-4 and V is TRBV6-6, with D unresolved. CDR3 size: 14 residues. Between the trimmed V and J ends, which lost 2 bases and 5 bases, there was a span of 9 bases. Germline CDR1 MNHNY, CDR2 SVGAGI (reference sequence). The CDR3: CASSYGQVNEKLFF. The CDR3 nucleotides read TGTGCCAGCAGTTACGGGCAGGTGAATGAAAAACTGTTTTTT.

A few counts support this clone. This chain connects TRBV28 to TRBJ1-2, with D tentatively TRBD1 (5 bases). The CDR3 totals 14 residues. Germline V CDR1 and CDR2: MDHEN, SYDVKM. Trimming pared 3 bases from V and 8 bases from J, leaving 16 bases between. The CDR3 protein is CASSFETALRGYTF. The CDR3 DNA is TGTGCCAGCAGTTTTGAGACAGCTCTCCGGGGCTACACCTTC.